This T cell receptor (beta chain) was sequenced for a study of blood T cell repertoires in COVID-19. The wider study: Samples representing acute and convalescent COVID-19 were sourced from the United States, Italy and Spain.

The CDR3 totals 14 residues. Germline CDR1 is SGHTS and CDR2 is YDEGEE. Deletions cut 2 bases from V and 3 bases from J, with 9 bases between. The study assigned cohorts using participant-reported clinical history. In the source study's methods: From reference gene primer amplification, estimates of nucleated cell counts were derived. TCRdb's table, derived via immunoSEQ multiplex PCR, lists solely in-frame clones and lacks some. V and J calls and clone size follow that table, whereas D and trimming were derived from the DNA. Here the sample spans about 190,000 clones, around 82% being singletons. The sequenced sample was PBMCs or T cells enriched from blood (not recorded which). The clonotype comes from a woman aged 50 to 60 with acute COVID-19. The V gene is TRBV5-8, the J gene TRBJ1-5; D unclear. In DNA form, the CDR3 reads TGTGCCAGCAGCTTACAGAATCTCAATCAGCCCCAGCATTTT. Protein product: CASSLQNLNQPQHF.